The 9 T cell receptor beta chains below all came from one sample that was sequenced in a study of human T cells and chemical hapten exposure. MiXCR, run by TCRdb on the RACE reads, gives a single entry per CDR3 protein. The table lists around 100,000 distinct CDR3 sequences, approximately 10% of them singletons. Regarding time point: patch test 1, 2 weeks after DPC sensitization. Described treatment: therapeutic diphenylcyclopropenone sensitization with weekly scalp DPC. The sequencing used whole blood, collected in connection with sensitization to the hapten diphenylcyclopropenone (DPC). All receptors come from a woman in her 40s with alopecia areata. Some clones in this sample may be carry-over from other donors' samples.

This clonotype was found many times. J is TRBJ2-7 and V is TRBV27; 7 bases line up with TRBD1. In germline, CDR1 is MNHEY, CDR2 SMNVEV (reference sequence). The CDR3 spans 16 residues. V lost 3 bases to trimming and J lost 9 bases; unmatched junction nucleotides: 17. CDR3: CASSFSLGGGAYAQYF. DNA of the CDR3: TGTGCCAGCAGTTTCTCTCTAGGGGGCGGAGCTTATGCGCAGTACTTC.

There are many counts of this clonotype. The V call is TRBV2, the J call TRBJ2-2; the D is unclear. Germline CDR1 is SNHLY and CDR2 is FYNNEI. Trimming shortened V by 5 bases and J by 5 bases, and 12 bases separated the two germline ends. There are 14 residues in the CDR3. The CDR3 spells CASSWGTTTGELFF. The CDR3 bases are TGTGCCAGCAGTTGGGGTACTACAACCGGGGAGCTGTTTTTT.

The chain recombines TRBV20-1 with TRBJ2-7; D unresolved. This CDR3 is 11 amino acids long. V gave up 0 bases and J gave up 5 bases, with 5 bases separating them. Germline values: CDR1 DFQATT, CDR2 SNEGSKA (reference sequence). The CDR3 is CSARDHNEQYF. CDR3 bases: TGCAGTGCTAGAGATCACAACGAGCAGTACTTC.

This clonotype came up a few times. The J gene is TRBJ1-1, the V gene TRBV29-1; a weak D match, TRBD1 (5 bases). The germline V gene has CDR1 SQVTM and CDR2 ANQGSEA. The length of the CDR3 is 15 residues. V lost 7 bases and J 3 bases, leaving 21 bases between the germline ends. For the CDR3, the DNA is TGCAGCGCCTGTATGGTTCCAGGGTTGTACACTGAAGCTTTCTTT. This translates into CSACMVPGLYTEAFF.

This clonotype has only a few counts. The CDR3 region has the DNA TGCAGCGTCGGGACTAGCTCCTACGAGCAGTACTTC. Protein sequence: CSVGTSSYEQYF. The chain is built from TRBV29-1 and TRBJ2-7, with TRBD2 identical over 8 bases. V was pared by 6 bases and J by 0 bases, with 1 base of the junction left unmatched. There are 12 residues in the CDR3. From germline, CDR1 is SQVTM and CDR2 ANQGSEA.

The CDR3 here is CASSLGTARTGNTIYF. DNA of the CDR3: TGTGCCAGCAGCTTAGGGACAGCCCGGACCGGAAACACCATATATTTT. The chain combines TRBV11-2 with TRBJ1-3; D is possibly TRBD1 (6 bases). CDR1 is SGHAT and CDR2 is FQNNGV in the germline V gene. V was pared by 1 base and J by 4 bases, with 14 bases between. The CDR3 totals 16 residues.

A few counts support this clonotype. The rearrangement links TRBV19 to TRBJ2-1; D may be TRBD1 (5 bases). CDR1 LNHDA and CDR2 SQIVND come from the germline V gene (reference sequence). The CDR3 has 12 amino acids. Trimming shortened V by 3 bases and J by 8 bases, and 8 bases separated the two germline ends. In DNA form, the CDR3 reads TGTGCCAGTAGTATCGCAGGGTATGAGCAGTTCTTC. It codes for CASSIAGYEQFF.

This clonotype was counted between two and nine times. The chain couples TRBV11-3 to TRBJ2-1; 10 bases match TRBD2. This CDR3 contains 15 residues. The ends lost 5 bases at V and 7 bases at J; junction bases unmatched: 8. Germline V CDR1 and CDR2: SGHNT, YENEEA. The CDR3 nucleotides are TGTGCCAGCAGCCCTGGAGCGACTAGCGGGAATGAGCAGTTCTTC. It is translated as CASSPGATSGNEQFF.

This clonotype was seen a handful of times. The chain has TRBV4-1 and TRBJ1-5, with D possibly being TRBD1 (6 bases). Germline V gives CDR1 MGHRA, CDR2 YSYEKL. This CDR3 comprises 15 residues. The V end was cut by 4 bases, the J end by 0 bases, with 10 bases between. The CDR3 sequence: CASSPWTDSNQPQHF. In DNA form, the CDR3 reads TGCGCCAGCAGCCCTTGGACAGATAGCAATCAGCCCCAGCATTTT.